A single sample is the source of the 30 T cell receptor beta chains below, sequenced in a study of T cell therapy after organ transplantation (dated by TCRdb to between 2018 and 2021). Receptor libraries were prepared by the immunoSEQ multiplex PCR assay. This immuneACCESS table, as held by TCRdb, lists in-frame sequences with V and J called but not all clones. Of the missing ones, under half trace to an unresolved V gene in checked studies; the others have no known cause. This sample lists over 2,500 clones; 75% to 85% were detected once. The ten biggest clones cover 35% to 50% of the sample. The time point tag for this specimen amounts to: 4-8 weeks after completion of therapy. These TCRs' antigens remain unknown. This sample comprised CD8+ T cells from blood, obtained after autologous CMV-specific T cell therapy. The receptors here all came from a human patient who had received a solid organ transplant and had CMV disease. Some T cells may derive from the graft donor when a transplant has been performed.

This sequence joins TRBV6-1 and TRBJ2-5; D ambiguous. The CDR3 contains 15 residues. Between the trimmed V and J ends, which lost 5 bases and 5 bases, there was a span of 18 bases. CDR1 is MNHNS, CDR2 SASEGT, per germline. The CDR3 nucleotides read TGTGCCAGCAGTCCTCGGACCAAGAAGATTGAGACCCAGTACTTC. Translation: CASSPRTKKIETQYF.

J is TRBJ2-1 and V is TRBV10-2; 11 positions match TRBD2. The CDR3 contains 14 residues. With V trimmed by 9 bases and J by 2 bases, 3 bases remained unmatched. Looked up from germline, CDR1 is WSHSY and CDR2 is SAAADI. The CDR3 coding sequence is TGCGCCAGTTTAGCGGGGGGGACCTACAATGAGCAGTTCTTC. Translation gives CASLAGGTYNEQFF.

The table lists this clone with a count of one. V and J are TRBV28 and TRBJ2-3; D gene ambiguous. CDR3 length: 12 amino acids. With 8 bases removed from V and 5 bases from J, the gap between germline ends came to 11 bases. Germline V gene lookup returns CDR1 MDHEN and CDR2 SYDVKM. CDR3 nucleotides: TGTGCCAGCGCTGGGGTGGGAGATACGCAGTATTTT. As protein: CASAGVGDTQYF.

The genes are TRBV30 and TRBJ2-2; 12 bases fit TRBD2. The V segment lost 1 base and the J segment 2 bases; nucleotides outside the gene matches: 8. This CDR3 has 18 amino acids. Germline assignment: CDR1 GTSNPN and CDR2 SVGIG (reference sequence). The CDR3 bases are TGTGCCTGGAGTGATTCGCGGACTAGCGGGGTAAACACCGGGGAGCTGTTTTTT. This sequence encodes CAWSDSRTSGVNTGELFF. The full variable domain, in which reference TRBV30 and TRBJ2-2 provide the parts outside the CDR3, is SQTIHQWPATLVQPVGSPLSLECTVEGTSNPNLYWYRQAAGRGLQLLFYSVGIGQISSEVPQNLSASRPQDRQFILSSKKLLLSDSGFYLCAWSDSRTSGVNTGELFFGEGSRLTVL.

This clone occurred a few times. This chain connects TRBV6-5 to TRBJ1-6, with D unresolved. CDR1 is MNHEY, CDR2 SVGAGI, per germline. Trimming cost V 4 bases and J 0 bases, with 10 bases left between them. CDR3 size: 16 residues. The CDR3 region has the DNA TGTGCCAGCAGTTTGAAAGAAAGCTCCTATAATTCACCCCTCCACTTT. It encodes CASSLKESSYNSPLHF.

This chain connects TRBV4-3 to TRBJ2-1; 15 bases line up with TRBD2. Germline values: CDR1 LGHNA, CDR2 YSLEER. There are 18 residues in the CDR3. The V gene end was trimmed by 0 bases and the J gene end by 14 bases; junction bases not matched to a gene: 14. The chain's CDR3 is CASSQDFPGLAGGSYKFF. The CDR3 region has the DNA TGCGCCAGCAGCCAAGATTTCCCCGGACTAGCGGGAGGGTCCTATAAGTTCTTC.

CDR3 sequence reads: CASSIADGLYQPQHF. The CDR3 DNA reads as TGTGCCAGTAGTATAGCGGACGGACTATACCAGCCCCAGCATTTT. This chain uses TRBV19 with TRBJ1-5; D is undetermined. V lost 1 base to trimming and J lost 7 bases, with 14 bases between them. CDR1 is LNHDA and CDR2 is SQIVND in the germline V gene (reference sequence). The CDR3 runs to 15 residues. Filled out from reference TRBV19 and TRBJ1-5, the complete variable domain reads DGGITQSPKYLFRKEGQNVTLSCEQNLNHDAMYWYRQDPGQGLRLIYYSQIVNDFQKGDIAEGYSVSREKKESFPLTVTSAQKNPTAFYLCASSIADGLYQPQHFGDGTRLSIL.

The chain links TRBV6-6 to TRBJ2-7, with 9 bases identical to TRBD1. The CDR3 spans 12 residues. The germline CDR1 and CDR2 sequences are MNHNY and SVGAGI (reference sequence). Trimming cost V 8 bases and J 3 bases; bases outside gene matches: 2. Here the CDR3 reads CASGTGNYEQYF. The CDR3 DNA reads TGTGCCAGCGGGACAGGGAACTACGAGCAGTACTTC.

The V call is TRBV6-5, the J call TRBJ1-1, with D uncertain. V shed 5 bases and J shed 3 bases, with 4 bases lying between them. Germline V lookup: CDR1 MNHEY, CDR2 SVGAGI. The CDR3 extends over 11 amino acids. In DNA, the CDR3 is TGTGCCAGCAGTACACACACTGAAGCTTTCTTT. This codes for CASSTHTEAFF.

J is TRBJ2-3 and V is TRBV19; a possible D gene is TRBD1 (6 bases). V dropped 3 bases and J dropped 1 base, with 11 bases sitting between them. The CDR3 extends over 15 amino acids. Germline CDR1 and CDR2: LNHDA and SQIVND (reference sequence). The CDR3 nucleotides read TGTGCCAGTAGTATGGGGTACAGGGGCACAGATACGCAGTATTTT. As protein: CASSMGYRGTDTQYF.

The chain has TRBV11-1 and TRBJ2-1; 10 bases are a match to TRBD2. This CDR3 has 17 residues. Germline CDR1 reads SGHAT; CDR2 reads FQDESV (reference sequence). Trimming at V came to 5 bases and at J to 0 bases, leaving 7 bases not matched to a gene. The CDR3 here is CASSVGTSDSSYNEQFF. The CDR3 DNA sequence: TGTGCCAGCAGCGTCGGGACTAGCGACAGCTCCTACAATGAGCAGTTCTTC.

The J gene is TRBJ2-7, the V gene TRBV19; 9 bases line up with TRBD2. The V and J ends lost 8 bases and 0 bases, in that order; junction bases with no gene match: 5. Germline CDR1 reads LNHDA; CDR2 reads SQIVND (reference sequence). The CDR3 loop spans 14 amino acids. The CDR3: CASGFSGGSYEQYF. The CDR3 nucleotides read TGTGCCAGTGGCTTTAGCGGGGGCTCCTACGAGCAGTACTTC.

The chain uses TRBV4-1 and TRBJ2-2; D remains ambiguous. Trimming stripped 3 bases from V and 7 bases from J, with 9 bases between. The CDR3 totals 13 residues. Germline V lookup: CDR1 MGHRA, CDR2 YSYEKL. The CDR3 reads CASSQRAGGELFF. CDR3 in DNA: TGCGCCAGCAGCCAGCGAGCTGGCGGGGAGCTGTTTTTT.

The V and J genes are TRBV27 and TRBJ1-2; D is ambiguous. V was trimmed by 5 bases and J by 4 bases, leaving 20 bases between them. The CDR3 has 16 residues. Germline V lookup: CDR1 MNHEY, CDR2 SMNVEV (reference sequence). CDR3 protein: CASSSLGELTSYGYTF. The CDR3 nucleotides read TGTGCCAGCAGTAGCTTGGGCGAGCTTACATCCTATGGCTACACCTTC.

The chain combines TRBV6-6 with TRBJ2-7; no definite D call. The CDR3 extends over 12 amino acids. Trimming pared 2 bases from V and 7 bases from J, leaving 9 bases between. The germline V gene has CDR1 MNHNY and CDR2 SVGAGI (reference sequence). CDR3 sequence reads: CASSYPAGEQYF. DNA of the CDR3: TGTGCCAGCAGTTACCCCGCTGGGGAGCAGTACTTC.

This chain joins TRBV7-3 and TRBJ2-5; 10 nucleotides agree with TRBD1. Germline CDR1 reads SGHTA; CDR2 reads FQGTGA. J was trimmed by 0 bases and V by 2 bases; bases with no gene match: 9. The CDR3 is made up of 18 amino acids. The CDR3 DNA reads as TGTGCCAGCAGCTTAGGCCTTGGACAGGGGGGCTACCAAGAGACCCAGTACTTC. This encodes CASSLGLGQGGYQETQYF. The variable domain in full, completed from reference TRBV7-3 and TRBJ2-5, reads GAGVSQTPSNKVTEKGKYVELRCDPISGHTALYWYRQSLGQGPEFLIYFQGTGAADDSGLPNDRFFAVRPEGSVSTLKIQRTERGDSAVYLCASSLGLGQGGYQETQYFGPGTRLLVL.

The J gene is TRBJ2-3, the V gene TRBV9; possibly TRBD1 for D (6 bases). Trimming cost V 0 bases and J 1 base, with 9 bases left between them. The CDR3 is made up of 15 amino acids. In germline, CDR1 is SGDLS, CDR2 YYNGEE. The CDR3 nucleotides are TGTGCCAGCAGCGTAGCGGACAGACGCACAGATACGCAGTATTTT. Its protein is CASSVADRRTDTQYF.

CDR3 bases: TGTGCCAGCAGCTGGCCGGGACTAGCGGGATATGTCTCCTACAATGAGCAGTTCTTC. It codes for CASSWPGLAGYVSYNEQFF. The chain couples TRBV7-9 to TRBJ2-1, with 13 bases lining up with TRBD2. Germline V gives CDR1 SEHNR, CDR2 FQNEAQ (reference sequence). The ends lost 4 bases at V and 0 bases at J; junction bases unmatched: 9. CDR3 size: 19 residues.

The J gene is TRBJ2-1, the V gene TRBV6-5; tentative D call: TRBD1 (7 bases). Germline V gene lookup returns CDR1 MNHEY and CDR2 SVGAGI. The CDR3 is made up of 15 amino acids. V was cut by 5 bases and J by 2 bases, with 13 bases left in between. As DNA, the CDR3 is TGTGCCAGCAGTGCTCAGGGGGGTACCTACAATGAGCAGTTCTTC. Amino acid sequence: CASSAQGGTYNEQFF.

The V gene is TRBV7-9, the J gene TRBJ2-7; D is perhaps TRBD1 or TRBD2 (6 bases each). Germline CDR1 SEHNR, CDR2 FQNEAQ (reference sequence). This CDR3 spans 15 amino acids. Trimming removed 5 bases from V and 5 bases from J, with 19 bases in between. The CDR3 nucleotides are TGTGCCAGCAGCCCGGAGGAGGGGGTTTACCACGAGCAGTACTTC. It codes for CASSPEEGVYHEQYF.

The gene calls are TRBV13 and TRBJ1-1; the D is unclear. Germline loops: CDR1 PRHDT, CDR2 FYEKMQ (reference sequence). Trimming left V 7 bases short and J 0 bases short, with 9 bases between. The CDR3 totals 13 residues. The CDR3 sequence is CASTTMLNTEAFF. CDR3 nucleotide sequence: TGTGCCAGCACCACCATGCTGAACACTGAAGCTTTCTTT.

The chain couples TRBV5-6 to TRBJ1-2; unclear D gene. Germline CDR1 and CDR2: SGHDT and YYEEEE. The CDR3 runs to 13 residues. Trimming removed 3 bases at V and 4 bases at J, with 10 bases between. The CDR3 loop reads CASSSQSTYGYTF. The CDR3 DNA reads as TGTGCCAGCAGCTCACAGAGTACCTATGGCTACACCTTC. The full variable domain, its missing parts supplied by reference TRBV5-6 and TRBJ1-2, is DAGVTQSPTHLIKTRGQQVTLRCSPKSGHDTVSWYQQALGQGPQFIFQYYEEEERQRGNFPDRFSGHQFPNYSSELNVNALLLGDSALYLCASSSQSTYGYTFGSGTRLTVV.

This clone turned up a few times. V gene TRBV6-1 combines with J gene TRBJ2-7; 11 bases line up with TRBD1. Germline CDR1 MNHNS, CDR2 SASEGT. Unmatched junction bases numbered 0, after V lost 1 base and J lost 7 bases. The CDR3 contains 13 residues. CDR3 amino acids: CASSEGDRGEQYF. The CDR3 nucleotides read TGTGCCAGCAGTGAAGGGGACAGGGGGGAGCAGTACTTC.

In DNA, the CDR3 is TGTGCCAGCAGCCTAGCGGGGGGGCCGTCCTACGAGCAGTACTTC. This sequence encodes CASSLAGGPSYEQYF. The V and J genes are TRBV7-3 and TRBJ2-7; 12 bases agree with TRBD2. This CDR3 contains 15 residues. V trimming: 5 bases; J trimming: 1 base; junction bases outside the gene matches: 3. In germline, CDR1 is SGHTA, CDR2 FQGTGA.

As DNA, the CDR3 is TGTGCCAGCAGTTTACTGGACACATTCTACGAGCAGTACTTC. Translating it yields CASSLLDTFYEQYF. The chain recombines TRBV28 with TRBJ2-7; a possible D gene is TRBD1 (5 bases). This CDR3 region has 14 residues. Germline V gives CDR1 MDHEN, CDR2 SYDVKM. The V end lost 2 bases, the J end lost 3 bases, and 11 bases lay between the germline ends.

This chain links TRBV16 with TRBJ2-2, with 9 positions matching TRBD2. This CDR3 has 19 residues. J gave up 6 bases and V 0 bases, and 14 bases lay outside the gene matches. CDR1 and CDR2 (germline): KGHSY, FQNENV. The CDR3 spells CASSQSFLRIAGDSGELFF. CDR3 coding DNA: TGTGCCAGCAGCCAATCTTTCTTAAGGATAGCGGGAGATTCCGGGGAGCTGTTTTTT.

The chain recombines TRBV27 with TRBJ1-1; TRBD1 might be the D (6 bases). The CDR3 spans 15 residues. Per the germline V gene, CDR1 is MNHEY and CDR2 is SMNVEV (reference sequence). V lost 1 base and J 8 bases, leaving 17 bases between the germline ends. Written as DNA, the CDR3 is TGTGCCAGCAGTTTATTCGATCAGGGGAGAAAAGAAGCTTTCTTT. Amino acids: CASSLFDQGRKEAFF.

This clone was seen a handful of times. The V and J genes are TRBV6-5 and TRBJ2-7; D not resolved. Germline CDR1 is MNHEY and CDR2 is SVGAGI. This CDR3 has 11 residues. Trimming removed 5 bases from V and 4 bases from J, with 6 bases in between. The CDR3 protein is CASSAIYEQYF. In DNA, the CDR3 is TGTGCCAGCAGTGCTATTTACGAGCAGTACTTC.

The chain carries TRBV5-1 and TRBJ2-1; D gene unclear. CDR3 length equals 14 residues. CDR1 and CDR2 (germline): SGHRS, YFSETQ. The V end was cut by 4 bases, the J end by 6 bases, with 14 bases between. Here the CDR3 reads CASSTDDPSNEQFF. The CDR3 DNA reads as TGCGCCAGCAGCACGGACGACCCCAGCAATGAGCAGTTCTTC.

The CDR3 reads CASSQAGGPPNEQFF. The DNA for the CDR3 is TGTGCCAGTAGCCAGGCGGGAGGGCCCCCTAATGAGCAGTTCTTC. The rearrangement links TRBV27 to TRBJ2-1; 9 nucleotides align to TRBD2. The germline V gene has CDR1 MNHEY and CDR2 SMNVEV (reference sequence). With V trimmed by 9 bases and J by 7 bases, 13 bases remained unmatched. CDR3 length: 15 amino acids.